This T cell receptor beta chain is drawn from a study of blood T cell repertoires in COVID-19. At the level of the study: COVID-19 samples from acute and convalescent phases originated in the United States, Italy and Spain.

This clone was recorded once. As processed by the authors: Researchers report that nucleated cell counts were estimated from reference gene primer amplification. Profiled with immunoSEQ multiplex PCR; TCRdb holds only in-frame clones, not every one. V, J and clone size derive from that table, while D and trimming were established from the DNA sequence. The sample lists about 70,000 clones; around 87% were seen once. This receptor was obtained from a human donor in a cohort sampled during active COVID-19. Sequenced input: peripheral blood.

The CDR3 DNA reads as TGTGCCAGCAGCTTACAGGGGGAGACCCAGTACTTC. This encodes CASSLQGETQYF. The V call is TRBV7-9, the J call TRBJ2-5, with D possibly TRBD1 on 6 matching bases. The CDR3 extends over 12 amino acids. In germline, CDR1 is SEHNR, CDR2 FQNEAQ (reference sequence). The V gene lost 2 bases and the J gene lost 5 bases, with 6 bases spanning the gap.